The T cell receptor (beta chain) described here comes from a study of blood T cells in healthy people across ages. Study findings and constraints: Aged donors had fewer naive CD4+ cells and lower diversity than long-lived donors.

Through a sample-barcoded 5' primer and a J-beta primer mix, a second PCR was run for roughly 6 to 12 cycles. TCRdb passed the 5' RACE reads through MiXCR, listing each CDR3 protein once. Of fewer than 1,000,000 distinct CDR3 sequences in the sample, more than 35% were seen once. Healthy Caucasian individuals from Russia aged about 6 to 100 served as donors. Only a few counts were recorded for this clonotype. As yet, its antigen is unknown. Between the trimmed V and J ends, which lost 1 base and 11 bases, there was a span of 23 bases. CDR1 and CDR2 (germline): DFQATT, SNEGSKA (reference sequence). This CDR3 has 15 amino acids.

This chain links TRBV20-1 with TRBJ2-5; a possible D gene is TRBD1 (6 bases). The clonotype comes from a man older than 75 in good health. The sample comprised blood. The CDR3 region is CSARAPGVPVGEQYF. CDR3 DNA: TGCAGTGCTAGAGCCCCAGGGGTGCCGGTGGGAGAGCAGTACTTC.